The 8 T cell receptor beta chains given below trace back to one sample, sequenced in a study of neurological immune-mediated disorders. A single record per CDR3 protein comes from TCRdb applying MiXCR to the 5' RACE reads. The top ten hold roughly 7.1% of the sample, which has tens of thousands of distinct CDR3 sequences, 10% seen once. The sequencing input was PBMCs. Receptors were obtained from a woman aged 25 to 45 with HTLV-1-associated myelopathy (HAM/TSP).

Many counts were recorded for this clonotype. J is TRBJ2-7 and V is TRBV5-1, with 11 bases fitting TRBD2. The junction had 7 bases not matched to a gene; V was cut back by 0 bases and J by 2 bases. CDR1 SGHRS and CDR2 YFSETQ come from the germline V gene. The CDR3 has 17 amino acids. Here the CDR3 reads CASSLAASGGPAYEQYF. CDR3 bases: TGCGCCAGCAGCTTGGCGGCTAGCGGGGGGCCAGCCTACGAGCAGTACTTC.

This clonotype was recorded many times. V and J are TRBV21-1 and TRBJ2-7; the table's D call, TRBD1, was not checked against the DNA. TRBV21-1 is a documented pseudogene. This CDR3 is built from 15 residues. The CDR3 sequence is CASSKEGDPTYEQYF. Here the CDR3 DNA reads TGTGCCAGCAGCAAAGAGGGGGACCCCACCTACGAGCAGTACTTC.

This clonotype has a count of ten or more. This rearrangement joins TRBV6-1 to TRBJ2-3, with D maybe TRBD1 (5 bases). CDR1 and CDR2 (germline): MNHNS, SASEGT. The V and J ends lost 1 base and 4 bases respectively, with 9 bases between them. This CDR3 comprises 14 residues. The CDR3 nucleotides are TGTGCCAGCAGTGAAGGTCAGGGCCCAGATACGCAGTATTTT. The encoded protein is CASSEGQGPDTQYF.

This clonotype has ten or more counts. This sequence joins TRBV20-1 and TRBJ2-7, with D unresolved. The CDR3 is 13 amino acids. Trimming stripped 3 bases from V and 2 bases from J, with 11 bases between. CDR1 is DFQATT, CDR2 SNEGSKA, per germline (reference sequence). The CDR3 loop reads CSASDGEPYEQYF. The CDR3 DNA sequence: TGCAGTGCTAGTGATGGAGAACCCTACGAGCAGTACTTC.

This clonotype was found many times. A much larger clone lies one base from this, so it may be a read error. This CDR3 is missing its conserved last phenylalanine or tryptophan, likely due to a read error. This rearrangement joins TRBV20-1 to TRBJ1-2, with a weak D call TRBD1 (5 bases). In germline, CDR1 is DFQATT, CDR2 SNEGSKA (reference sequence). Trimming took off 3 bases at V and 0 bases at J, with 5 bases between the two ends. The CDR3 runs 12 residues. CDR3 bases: TGCAGTGCTAGGGGGCCTAACTATGGCTACACCATC. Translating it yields CSARGPNYGYTI.

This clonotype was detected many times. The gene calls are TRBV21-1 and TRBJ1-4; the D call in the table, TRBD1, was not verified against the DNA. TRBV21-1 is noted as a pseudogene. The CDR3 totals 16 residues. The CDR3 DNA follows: TGTGCCAGCAGCAAAGGGACAGGGAAAACTAATGAAAAACTGTTTTTT. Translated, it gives CASSKGTGKTNEKLFF.

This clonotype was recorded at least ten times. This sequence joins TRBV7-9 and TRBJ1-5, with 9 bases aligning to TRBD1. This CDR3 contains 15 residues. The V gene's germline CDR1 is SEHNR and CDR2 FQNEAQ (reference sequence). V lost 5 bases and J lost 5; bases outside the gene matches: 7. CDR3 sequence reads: CASSTGQGKDQPQHF. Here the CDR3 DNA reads TGTGCCAGCAGCACCGGACAGGGGAAAGATCAGCCCCAGCATTTT.

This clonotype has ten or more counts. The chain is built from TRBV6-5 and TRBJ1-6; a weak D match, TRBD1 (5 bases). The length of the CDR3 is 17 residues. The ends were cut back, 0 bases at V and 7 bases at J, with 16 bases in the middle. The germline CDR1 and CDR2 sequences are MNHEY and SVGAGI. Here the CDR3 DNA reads TGTGCCAGCAGTTACTCGATGGGCGGCAGGGAGAATTCACCCCTCCACTTT. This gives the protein CASSYSMGGRENSPLHF.